Below are 21 T cell receptor beta chains sequenced from a single sample in a study of blood T cell repertoires in COVID-19. This table comes from immunoSEQ multiplex PCR, and its TCRdb copy is limited to in-frame clones, with some not included. The sample has about 200,000 clones; 80% to 90% are singletons. Specimen: peripheral blood. The receptors derive from a man aged 35 to 55 with acute or convalescent COVID-19.

The chain joins TRBV14 to TRBJ2-6; TRBD1 matches 7 bases. J gave up 2 bases and V 0 bases, and 7 bases lay outside the gene matches. The CDR3 contains 18 residues. Germline V gives CDR1 SGHDN, CDR2 FVKESK. The CDR3 loop is CASSQDRGGGAGANVLTF. The CDR3 DNA is TGTGCCAGCAGCCAAGATCGAGGGGGCGGTGCTGGGGCCAACGTCCTGACTTTC.

This chain joins TRBV5-6 and TRBJ2-1; 7 nucleotides match TRBD2. Germline CDR1 SGHDT, CDR2 YYEEEE. The CDR3 spans 14 residues. Losses at the gene ends were 9 bases for V and 7 bases for J; bases not matched to a gene: 13. The DNA for the CDR3 is TGTGCCAACTCCCAAGCGGGGCATGAAAATGAGCAGTTCTTC. This sequence encodes CANSQAGHENEQFF. The whole variable domain, filled in from reference TRBV5-6 and TRBJ2-1, reads DAGVTQSPTHLIKTRGQQVTLRCSPKSGHDTVSWYQQALGQGPQFIFQYYEEEERQRGNFPDRFSGHQFPNYSSELNVNALLLGDSALYLCANSQAGHENEQFFGPGTRLTVL.

This rearrangement joins TRBV19 to TRBJ2-5; D may be TRBD2 (5 bases). This CDR3 comprises 12 residues. The V end lost 5 bases, the J end lost 4 bases, and 8 bases lay between the germline ends. Germline lookup yields CDR1 LNHDA and CDR2 SQIVND (reference sequence). CDR3 DNA: TGTGCCAGTAGTGTCGCGGGAGAGACCCAGTACTTC. Its translation is CASSVAGETQYF.

The rearrangement links TRBV5-4 to TRBJ1-2, with TRBD1 matching 8 bases. The CDR3 runs 18 residues. The germline CDR1 and CDR2 sequences are SGHNT and YYREEE (reference sequence). The trim removed 0 bases at V and 8 bases at J, leaving 18 bases unmatched. CDR3 sequence reads: CASSLVWQGARNSRGYTF. The CDR3 bases are TGTGCCAGCAGCTTGGTCTGGCAGGGGGCGAGAAATAGTCGGGGCTACACCTTC.

This clone has just one count. The chain is built from TRBV3-1 (or the pseudogene TRBV3-2) and TRBJ1-2, with D perhaps matching TRBD1 (6 bases). The germline V gene has CDR1 LGHDT and CDR2 YNNKEL (reference sequence). This CDR3 has 15 residues. V lost 2 bases, J lost 3 bases, and 13 bases lay in between. In DNA, the CDR3 is TGTGCCAGCAGCCAACCGGGACAATCCTACTATGGCTACACCTTC. This codes for CASSQPGQSYYGYTF.

V and J are TRBV19 and TRBJ1-5, with 8 nucleotides matching TRBD1. Germline lookup yields CDR1 LNHDA and CDR2 SQIVND (reference sequence). J gave up 7 bases and V 8 bases, and 10 bases lay outside the gene matches. This CDR3 region has 14 residues. Here the CDR3 reads CASRSTGADQPQHF. CDR3 bases: TGTGCCAGTCGTTCGACAGGGGCCGACCAGCCCCAGCATTTT.

This sequence joins TRBV19 and TRBJ2-7, with TRBD1 identical over 11 bases. V was clipped by 7 bases and J by 4 bases; unmatched bases: 9. The CDR3 is made up of 15 amino acids. Germline V CDR1 and CDR2: LNHDA, SQIVND (reference sequence). The CDR3 reads CASTFAGTGGYEQYF. The CDR3 nucleotides read TGTGCCAGTACCTTCGCGGGGACAGGGGGTTACGAGCAGTACTTC.

The chain carries TRBV5-1 and TRBJ2-1; tentative D call: TRBD1 (6 bases). This CDR3 contains 12 residues. The V gene's germline CDR1 is SGHRS and CDR2 YFSETQ. The V end was cut by 4 bases, the J end by 9 bases, with 11 bases between. The CDR3 region has the DNA TGCGCCAGCAGCGAGGACAGTTCTGAGCAGTTCTTC. Encoded protein: CASSEDSSEQFF.

The chain employs TRBV6-5 and TRBJ1-5; D perhaps matches TRBD1 (6 bases). CDR3 length: 15 residues. Germline V gene lookup returns CDR1 MNHEY and CDR2 SVGAGI. V dropped 8 bases and J dropped 4 bases, with 18 bases sitting between them. CDR3 sequence: CASREGGLGNQPQHF. The CDR3 DNA reads TGTGCCAGCCGAGAGGGGGGGCTGGGGAATCAGCCCCAGCATTTT.

The chain links TRBV7-9 to TRBJ2-7, with a possible D match to TRBD2 (7 bases). Trimming removed 5 bases from V and 0 bases from J, with 17 bases in between. CDR1 SEHNR and CDR2 FQNEAQ come from the germline V gene (reference sequence). The CDR3 runs to 16 residues. For the CDR3, the DNA is TGTGCCAGCAGCCCTCGGGGGGCGACGAGCTCCTACGAGCAGTACTTC. Amino acid sequence: CASSPRGATSSYEQYF.

This chain connects TRBV30 to TRBJ1-1; 10 positions match TRBD1. CDR3 length: 18 residues. Germline CDR1 reads GTSNPN; CDR2 reads SVGIG (reference sequence). V shed 2 bases, J shed 4 bases, and the junction held 16 bases outside the gene matches. CDR3 protein: CAWSSTGTGEWLITEAFF. CDR3 in DNA: TGTGCCTGGAGTTCTACCGGGACAGGGGAATGGTTAATCACTGAAGCTTTCTTT.

Only one count was recorded for this clone. The chain combines TRBV3-1 (or the pseudogene TRBV3-2) with TRBJ1-1; 8 bases agree with TRBD1. The CDR3 has 15 residues. V gave up 6 bases and J gave up 3 bases; unmatched junction bases: 9. Looked up from germline, CDR1 is LGHDT and CDR2 is YNNKEL (reference sequence). The CDR3 nucleotides are TGTGCCAGCAGACACCATACAGGGGGAGACACTGAAGCTTTCTTT. It encodes CASRHHTGGDTEAFF.

The V and J genes are TRBV7-9 and TRBJ2-6; a weak D match, TRBD1 (5 bases). V was pared by 5 bases and J by 4 bases, with 12 bases between. The CDR3 consists of 15 residues. CDR1 and CDR2 from the germline V gene are SEHNR and FQNEAQ (reference sequence). CDR3 residues: CASSRTGTGANVLTF. CDR3 DNA: TGTGCCAGCAGCCGAACAGGTACCGGGGCCAACGTCCTGACTTTC. The full variable domain, rest sourced from reference TRBV7-9 and TRBJ2-6, is DTGVSQNPRHKITKRGQNVTFRCDPISEHNRLYWYRQTLGQGPEFLTYFQNEAQLEKSRLLSDRFSAERPKGSFSTLEIQRTEQGDSAMYLCASSRTGTGANVLTFGAGSRLTVL.

This clone appeared a single time. The chain combines TRBV25-1 with TRBJ2-7; D is uncertain. Germline V gene sequence: CDR1 MGHDK, CDR2 SYGVNS. The CDR3 is 13 amino acids. Trimming stripped 4 bases from V and 7 bases from J, with 14 bases between. The DNA of the CDR3 is TGTGCCAGCAGTGGCCTGATCCGGTATGAGCAGTACTTC. It yields the protein CASSGLIRYEQYF.

The rearrangement joins TRBV30 to TRBJ2-3; possible D gene TRBD2, 6 bases. CDR3 length: 14 amino acids. Deletions cut 3 bases from V and 2 bases from J, with 12 bases between. CDR1 and CDR2 (germline): GTSNPN, SVGIG (reference sequence). CDR3 nucleotide sequence: TGTGCCTGGAGATTGGCGGGGCCCACAGATACGCAGTATTTT. Its translation is CAWRLAGPTDTQYF. Full variable domain (missing parts from reference TRBV30 and TRBJ2-3): SQTIHQWPATLVQPVGSPLSLECTVEGTSNPNLYWYRQAAGRGLQLLFYSVGIGQISSEVPQNLSASRPQDRQFILSSKKLLLSDSGFYLCAWRLAGPTDTQYFGPGTRLTVL.

The chain joins TRBV3-1 (or the pseudogene TRBV3-2) to TRBJ2-7, with TRBD2 matching over 7 bases. Trimming took 5 bases from V and 4 from J; bases not matched to a gene: 8. This CDR3 contains 14 residues. In germline, CDR1 is LGHDT, CDR2 YNNKEL (reference sequence). CDR3 sequence reads: CASSYRDYHYEQYF. The DNA for the CDR3 is TGTGCCAGCAGCTACCGGGACTACCATTACGAGCAGTACTTC.

The chain combines TRBV4-2 with TRBJ1-5, with TRBD1 identical over 10 bases. The CDR3 length is 16 residues. Germline CDR1 LGHNA, CDR2 YNFKEQ. V was clipped by 1 base and J by 4 bases; unmatched bases: 4. In DNA form, the CDR3 reads TGTGCCAGCAGCCAAGTGGAGGGACAGGGGAATCAGCCCCAGCATTTT. Its translation: CASSQVEGQGNQPQHF.

This chain connects TRBV28 to TRBJ1-2, with 7 bases that match TRBD1. This CDR3 spans 15 amino acids. With 2 bases clipped from V and 3 bases from J, the junction kept 6 bases outside the gene matches. Looked up from germline, CDR1 is MDHEN and CDR2 is SYDVKM. The CDR3 DNA is TGTGCCAGCAGTTTAAGCCAGGGGGGACACTATGGCTACACCTTC. As protein: CASSLSQGGHYGYTF.

The chain links TRBV6-5 to TRBJ2-7; 9 nucleotides line up with TRBD2. Germline V gene data show CDR1 as MNHEY and CDR2 as SVGAGI. CDR3 length: 16 amino acids. V lost 0 bases to trimming and J lost 2 bases; unmatched junction nucleotides: 5. The CDR3 spells CASSYSLGLAPYEQYF. CDR3 coding DNA: TGTGCCAGCAGTTACTCGCTGGGACTAGCTCCCTACGAGCAGTACTTC.

This chain joins TRBV5-4 and TRBJ2-7, with 9 bases aligning to TRBD1. Germline loops: CDR1 SGHNT, CDR2 YYREEE (reference sequence). V shed 0 bases and J 7 bases; nucleotides not matched to a gene: 8. This CDR3 is built from 15 residues. The CDR3 DNA reads as TGTGCCAGCAGCTTGGACACCGGGACAGGGCGAGAGCAGTACTTC. Its translation is CASSLDTGTGREQYF. Supplemented by reference TRBV5-4 and TRBJ2-7, the full variable domain reads ETGVTQSPTHLIKTRGQQVTLRCSSQSGHNTVSWYQQALGQGPQFIFQYYREEENGRGNFPPRFSGLQFPNYSSELNVNALELDDSALYLCASSLDTGTGREQYFGPGTRLTVT.

This clone was picked up a small number of times. This chain joins TRBV5-1 and TRBJ1-3; D might be TRBD1 (5 bases). The CDR3 covers 17 residues. Per the germline V gene, CDR1 is SGHRS and CDR2 is YFSETQ. Trimming cost V 0 bases and J 1 base, with 14 bases left between them. CDR3 in DNA: TGCGCCAGCAGCTTGGAAGGGGCCTCACTATCTGGAAACACCATATATTTT. Protein product: CASSLEGASLSGNTIYF.